This T cell receptor beta chain was obtained from a study of tumor-infiltrating lymphocytes in primary liver carcinoma. Looking at the study overall: The tumors, T1-T3 N0M0 lesions, were roughly 4.2 to 10 cm across. Regardless of tissue type, samples showed similar yields of roughly 3.5 to 7.5 million productive TCRbeta reads. Study-wide points: In tumor-adjacent and tumor-blood pairs, overlap was lower than in tumor region pairs.

The authors took blood RNA from unsorted whole blood and also extracted germline DNA. Preoperatively, peripheral blood was drawn, four milliliters in total. With respect to this clonotype: Its cognate antigen is unknown.

A primer matching the constant region was used to make TCR beta cDNA from 500 to 600 ng of total RNA. For TCR beta, libraries were produced by three nested multiplex PCR rounds using slightly modified ARM-PCR. It was with TRBV1-TRBV30 forward primers and a C-beta reverse primer that the first two PCR rounds were run, at around 9 cycles each. Each CDR3 protein gets one entry after TCRdb re-called the multiplex PCR reads with MiXCR. In the table there are a few hundred thousand distinct CDR3 sequences, roughly three fifths of which are singletons. CDR3 length equals 13 residues. Trimming cost V 0 bases and J 10 bases, with 10 bases left between them. The germline CDR1 and CDR2 sequences are MNHNY and SVGAGI (reference sequence).

The chain couples TRBV6-6 to TRBJ2-1; the D is unclear. The sequenced sample consisted of peripheral blood. The receptor's source is a woman in her twenties or thirties with primary liver carcinoma and hepatitis B virus infection. The CDR3, as DNA: TGTGCCAGCAGTTACTCTCCGGACCAGGAGCAGTTCTTC. Protein: CASSYSPDQEQFF.